Listed below are T cell receptor beta chains from one sample, sequenced in a study of somatic mutations in cytotoxic T cells in rheumatoid arthritis. Here immunoSEQ multiplex PCR was the method, and the copy in TCRdb shows in-frame clones only, minus some. The table lists 10,000 to 12,000 clones, 80% of them singletons. The sequencing input was CD8+ T cells sorted from blood. The source is an adult with rheumatoid arthritis. The CDR3 runs from the conserved cysteine through the conserved F or W. A D gene is named only where the DNA matches it firmly. Clone size is shown for a subset of rows, as once, few, many or a class of expanded clone.

clone_size	v_call	j_call	d_call	cdr3_nt	cdr3_aa
few	TRBV19	TRBJ1-1	TRBD1	TGTGCCAGTATGGCGACAGGGTCGACTGAAGCTTTCTTT	CASMATGSTEAFF
few	TRBV29-1	TRBJ2-6	-	TGCAGCGTCGTGGCGTGGGGCGTCCACTCTGGGGCCAACGTCCTGACTTTC	CSVVAWGVHSGANVLTF
-	TRBV7-8	TRBJ2-3	-	TGTGCCAGCAGCTTAGAATTTCGGGCAGAAGGCCCCGCGGATACGCAGTATTTT	CASSLEFRAEGPADTQYF
-	TRBV6-5	TRBJ1-5	-	TGTGCCAGCAGACCTGGAACACATAGCAATCAGCCCCAGCATTTT	CASRPGTHSNQPQHF
-	TRBV27	TRBJ2-1	-	TGTGCCAGCAGCGCGCTGGCGGGACGGGCGCAGGATGAGCAGTTCTTC	CASSALAGRAQDEQFF
once	TRBV11-2	TRBJ2-1	TRBD1	TGTGCCAGCAGCTTAGGGGGACAGGGGGTAGGCAATGAGCAGTTCTTC	CASSLGGQGVGNEQFF
-	TRBV9	TRBJ2-3	-	TGTGCCAGCAGCGTCGGCGGCACAGATACGCAGTATTTT	CASSVGGTDTQYF
-	TRBV5-6	TRBJ1-6	-	TGTGCCAGCAGCTTGGCCGTCCAGGGTGACTCACCCCTCCACTTT	CASSLAVQGDSPLHF
-	TRBV2	TRBJ1-6	-	TGTGCCAGCAGTGAATCTGATTTACGGTCACCCCTCCACTTT	CASSESDLRSPLHF
-	TRBV2	TRBJ1-2	TRBD1	TGTGCCAGCAGTGAACTTGGTGGACAGGCTAACTATGGCTACACCTTC	CASSELGGQANYGYTF